The source of this T cell receptor (beta chain) is a study of blood T cell repertoires in COVID-19. Data came from immunoSEQ multiplex PCR; TCRdb stores just in-frame clones and leaves some out. The sample gives 150,000 or so clones, around 83% of which show up once; around 8.2% is in the top ten. V lost 6 bases, J lost 0 bases, and 21 bases lay in between. CDR3 size: 17 residues. Germline CDR1 and CDR2: KGHSH and LQKENI. Sequenced input: peripheral blood. This TCR derives from an older woman with acute or convalescent COVID-19. V gene TRBV18 combines with J gene TRBJ2-7, with D possibly matching TRBD1 (6 bases). The CDR3, as DNA: TGTGCCAGCTCGCGGATGCAGGGGATCCGAGACTCCTACGAGCAGTACTTC. Protein: CASSRMQGIRDSYEQYF.